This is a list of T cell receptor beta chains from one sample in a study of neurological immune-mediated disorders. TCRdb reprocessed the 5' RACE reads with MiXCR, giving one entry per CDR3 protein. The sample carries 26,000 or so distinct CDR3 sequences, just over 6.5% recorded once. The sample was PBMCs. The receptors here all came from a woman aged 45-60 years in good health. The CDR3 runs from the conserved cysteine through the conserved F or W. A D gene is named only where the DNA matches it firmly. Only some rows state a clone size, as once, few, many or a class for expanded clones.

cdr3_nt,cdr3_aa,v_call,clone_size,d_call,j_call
TGCAGTGCAGACGACAGGGGCGGGACCGGGGAGCTGTTTTTT,CSADDRGGTGELFF,TRBV20-1,many,TRBD1,TRBJ2-2
TGCGCCAGCAGCTTTACGCTCGGACGTAGCGGTGCCTACGAGCAGTACTTC,CASSFTLGRSGAYEQYF,TRBV5-1,many,-,TRBJ2-7
TGTGCCAGCAGTTCTGTCGAGGGGGGCTACACCTTC,CASSSVEGGYTF,TRBV27,many,-,TRBJ1-2
TGTGCCAGCAGCTTTCGGTCCCAAGGGGGGGAGCTGTTTTTT,CASSFRSQGGELFF,TRBV7-3,many,-,TRBJ2-2
TGCAGTGCTAGAGATTACAGGGGACAGGGAAAATTCTACGAGCAGTACTTC,CSARDYRGQGKFYEQYF,TRBV20-1,medium-sized,TRBD1,TRBJ2-7
TGCAGTGCTAGAGATGAGGCCATATTCTATGGCTACACCTTC,CSARDEAIFYGYTF,TRBV20-1,many,-,TRBJ1-2
TGTGCCAGCAGCTTAAGAAGGACAGGGAACACCGGGGAGCTGTTTTTT,CASSLRRTGNTGELFF,TRBV7-3,many,TRBD1,TRBJ2-2
TGTGCCAGCAGTGACACCGGGGAGACCCAGTACTTC,CASSDTGETQYF,TRBV6-1,many,-,TRBJ2-5
TGTGCCAGCAGTGACCTCGACAGGGGGAGCACTGAAGCTTTCTTT,CASSDLDRGSTEAFF,TRBV6-5,many,TRBD1,TRBJ1-1
TGTGCCAGCAGTCCCGGACTAGCGCCCTACGAGCAGTACTTC,CASSPGLAPYEQYF,TRBV7-2,many,TRBD2,TRBJ2-7
TGTGCCAGCTCGCGCGTTGACAGGGGGGACACTGAAGCTTTCTTT,CASSRVDRGDTEAFF,TRBV18,many,TRBD1,TRBJ1-1
TGCGCCAGCACCGAGAACACCGTGGGCACAGATACGCAGTATTTT,CASTENTVGTDTQYF,TRBV5-1,many,-,TRBJ2-3
TGTGCCAGCAGTCAGGGATTGGGCTTCGAGCAGTACTTC,CASSQGLGFEQYF,TRBV6-1,many,-,TRBJ2-7
TGCAGTGCCGGACAGGGTCTCGGTGGCTACACCTTC,CSAGQGLGGYTF,TRBV20-1,many,TRBD1,TRBJ1-2
TGTGCCAGCAGAAGGGGCGACGATGGTGAAGCTTTCTTT,CASRRGDDGEAFF,TRBV7-9,many,-,TRBJ1-1
TGTGCCAGCAGACTCGGCCAGACTAACTATGGCTACACCTTC,CASRLGQTNYGYTF,TRBV5-5,many,-,TRBJ1-2
TGCAGTGCCCGCGGCGGGGGGAGTATGGCTGAAGCTTTCTTT,CSARGGGSMAEAFF,TRBV20-1,many,-,TRBJ1-1
TGCAGTGCCACCTCACTAGCGGGAGTTCAAAATGAGCAGTTCTTC,CSATSLAGVQNEQFF,TRBV20-1,many,TRBD2,TRBJ2-1
TGTGCCAGCTCACTAGCTCAGGGGGCTGACACTGAAGCTTTCTTT,CASSLAQGADTEAFF,TRBV18,many,TRBD1,TRBJ1-1
TGTGCCAGCAGTCAGGACAGGGGCGTCTACGAGCAGTACTTC,CASSQDRGVYEQYF,TRBV5-5,many,TRBD1,TRBJ2-7
TGTGCCAGCAGCTTATTGGGTGCGGACCGCACCGGGGAGCTGTTTTTT,CASSLLGADRTGELFF,TRBV7-9,many,-,TRBJ2-2
TGCAGTGCTCCTCGGACAGGGGGCCTTGGCGGGGAGCTGTTTTTT,CSAPRTGGLGGELFF,TRBV20-1,many,TRBD1,TRBJ2-2
TGCAGTGCTAGCCGTGGGTCCCGCTCTGGAAACACCATATATTTT,CSASRGSRSGNTIYF,TRBV20-1,many,-,TRBJ1-3
TGCGCCAGCAGCTCCAGGGGGGCGAACACCGGGGAGCTGTTTTTT,CASSSRGANTGELFF,TRBV5-1,many,-,TRBJ2-2
TGCAGCGTTAGGACAGTCACAGATACGCAGTATTTT,CSVRTVTDTQYF,TRBV29-1,many,-,TRBJ2-3
TGTGCCAGCAGCTCCTCTGCCGATACGCAGTATTTT,CASSSSADTQYF,TRBV7-2,many,-,TRBJ2-3
TGTGCCAGCAGAGATGGGGGGGATCCTAGGGAGCAGTACTTC,CASRDGGDPREQYF,TRBV28,many,TRBD2,TRBJ2-7
TGTGCCAGCAGTTTCCGGGTTGGTACTGGAAACACCATATATTTT,CASSFRVGTGNTIYF,TRBV28,few,-,TRBJ1-3
TGCAGTGCTAGAGATCCAGGAATAAGGACCTACGAGCAGTACTTC,CSARDPGIRTYEQYF,TRBV20-1,many,-,TRBJ2-7
TGTGCCAGCAGCCAAGATCACATTGACAGGGGGACCGGGGAGCTGTTTTTT,CASSQDHIDRGTGELFF,TRBV14,many,TRBD1,TRBJ2-2
TGTGCCAGCCCTCCCCTCCGGGGGGAGACCTACGAGCAGTACTTC,CASPPLRGETYEQYF,TRBV6-5,many,TRBD2,TRBJ2-7
TGTGCCATCAGTACAGGACTAGCGGGAGGGGATGAGCAGTACTTC,CAISTGLAGGDEQYF,TRBV10-3,many,TRBD2,TRBJ2-7
TGCGCCAGCAGCTTGGAGGCTGCGAACACTGAAGCTTTCTTT,CASSLEAANTEAFF,TRBV5-1,many,-,TRBJ1-1
TGTGCCAGCGGTGCGGGACAATATAATTCACCCCTCCACTTT,CASGAGQYNSPLHF,TRBV12-3/TRBV12-4,medium-sized,-,TRBJ1-6
TGTGCCATCAGTGAGGGAACGAGGACAGATACGCAGTATTTT,CAISEGTRTDTQYF,TRBV10-3,many,-,TRBJ2-3
TGTGCTAGTGGTTTGGGAGGAGGGGGAAAAGAGACCCAGTACTTC,CASGLGGGGKETQYF,TRBV12-5,-,-,TRBJ2-5
TGTGCCAGCAGCTTAGACGGGGGGACCTACAATGAGCAGTTCTTC,CASSLDGGTYNEQFF,TRBV7-3,many,TRBD2,TRBJ2-1
TGTGCCAGCAGCTTGGCGACAGGGAGCTTGGAGCAGTACTTC,CASSLATGSLEQYF,TRBV5-6,-,TRBD1,TRBJ2-7
TGCGCCAGCAGCTTGGCCGTGCGGGGGGCATCAGATACGCAGTATTTC,CASSLAVRGASDTQYF,TRBV5-1,-,TRBD2,TRBJ2-3
TGCAGTGCTGTAGACAATGAGCAGTTCTTC,CSAVDNEQFF,TRBV20-1,many,-,TRBJ2-1
TGCGCCAGCAGCTTGAGGGCAGGAGGAGGGGAGCAGTACTTC,CASSLRAGGGEQYF,TRBV5-1,many,-,TRBJ2-7
TGTGCCAGCAGCCTCGGACGGAATAATTCACCCCTCCACTTT,CASSLGRNNSPLHF,TRBV3-1,many,-,TRBJ1-6
TGCAGTACCGACGGGACCCAGCCCGGGGAGCTGTTTTTT,CSTDGTQPGELFF,TRBV29-1,many,-,TRBJ2-2
TGCAGTGCTAGGGGGCAGCTATTCTACGAGCAGTACTTC,CSARGQLFYEQYF,TRBV20-1,many,-,TRBJ2-7
TGCGCCAGCGGTTCCAGCGGCATGAACACTGAAGCTTTCTTT,CASGSSGMNTEAFF,TRBV5-1,many,-,TRBJ1-1
TGCGCCAGCAGCTTAACCGGGAGCGAAACCGGGGAGCTGTTTTTT,CASSLTGSETGELFF,TRBV5-1,many,-,TRBJ2-2
TGTGCCACAAGGACTAGCGGGAGTCTCGGCACAGATACGCAGTATTTT,CATRTSGSLGTDTQYF,TRBV10-3,many,TRBD2,TRBJ2-3
TGTGCCAGCAGTTTATCCCCGTTAAAACAGTCACCAGATACGCAGTATTTT,CASSLSPLKQSPDTQYF,TRBV27,medium-sized,-,TRBJ2-3
TGTGCCAGCAGTGTAGAGATCTATCAGCCCCAGCATTTT,CASSVEIYQPQHF,TRBV6-1,-,-,TRBJ1-5
TGTGCCAGCTTACTGGCAGCGCTCTCCTCTGGGGCCAACGTCCTGACTTTC,CASLLAALSSGANVLTF,TRBV7-2,many,-,TRBJ2-6
TGTGCCAGCAGTTTGGGGTCGGTTGGACCCACTGAAGCTTTCTTT,CASSLGSVGPTEAFF,TRBV12-3/TRBV12-4,many,-,TRBJ1-1
TGCGCCAGCAGTTTTGACCGGGAAACTATCTACGAGCAGTACTTC,CASSFDRETIYEQYF,TRBV5-1,many,-,TRBJ2-7
TGTGCCAGCAGCCAAGTCGACACTAGCGGGAGGGCCGATACGCAGTATTTT,CASSQVDTSGRADTQYF,TRBV3-1,many,TRBD2,TRBJ2-3
TGTGCCAGCAGCTTAGCACTAGCGGGCCCTTCAGATACGCAGTATTTT,CASSLALAGPSDTQYF,TRBV11-3,-,TRBD2,TRBJ2-3